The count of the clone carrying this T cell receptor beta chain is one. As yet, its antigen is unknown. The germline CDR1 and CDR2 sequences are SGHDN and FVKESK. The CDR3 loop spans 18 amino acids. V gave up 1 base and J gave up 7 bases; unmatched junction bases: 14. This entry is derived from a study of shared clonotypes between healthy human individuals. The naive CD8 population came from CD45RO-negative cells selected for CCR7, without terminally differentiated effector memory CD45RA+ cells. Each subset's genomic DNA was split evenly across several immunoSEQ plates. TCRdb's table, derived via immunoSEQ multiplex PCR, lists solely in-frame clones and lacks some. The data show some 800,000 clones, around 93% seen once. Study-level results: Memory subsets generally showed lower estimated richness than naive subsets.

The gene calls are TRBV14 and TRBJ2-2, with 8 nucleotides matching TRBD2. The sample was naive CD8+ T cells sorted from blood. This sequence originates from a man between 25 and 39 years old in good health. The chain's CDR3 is CASSQGNNAGGVHGELFF. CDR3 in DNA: TGTGCCAGCAGCCAAGGAAACAATGCGGGAGGAGTGCACGGGGAGCTGTTTTTT.